This T cell receptor (beta chain) was retrieved from a study of OX40 agonist ivuxolimab in advanced cancers. Study information: Six ivuxolimab dose levels, 0.01 to 10 mg/kg, were given intravenously every 2 weeks. Among those enrolled, mean age was around 55 years (range roughly 23 to 79) and 82.7% were male.

The trim removed 4 bases at V and 7 bases at J, leaving 4 bases unmatched. CDR1 and CDR2 (germline): MNHNS, SASEGT. The CDR3 spans 12 residues. TCRdb's table, derived via immunoSEQ multiplex PCR, lists solely in-frame clones and lacks some. This sample yields tens of thousands of clones, of which 80% to 90% are seen a single time; around 41% belongs to the top ten. Findings of the study overall: CD4+ T cells averaged fewer expanded clones than CD8+ T cells. The study observed clonal expansion of CD4+ and CD8+ blood T cells by week 6 at 0.1 to 3.0 mg/kg.

Notes on this clone: Antigen specificity is unknown.

Sequencing used CD4+ or CD8+ T cells sorted from blood, obtained in a trial of the OX40 agonist ivuxolimab. The source is an adult with an advanced solid tumor such as melanoma, head and neck, liver or kidney cancer. This rearrangement joins TRBV6-1 to TRBJ2-7, with 7 bases fitting TRBD1. The CDR3 loop is CASSGGGWEQYF. DNA of the CDR3: TGTGCCAGCAGTGGAGGGGGCTGGGAGCAGTACTTC.